Below, 5 T cell receptor beta chains from the same sample are listed, as sequenced in a study of T cell repertoires and HLA-DP antigens. This table comes from immunoSEQ multiplex PCR, and its TCRdb copy is limited to in-frame clones, with some not included. The sample holds some 110,000 clones, more than 85% seen once. The antigens for these receptors are not known. Sequences were obtained from CD4+ T cells from PBMCs. All receptors derive from a woman in her late teens or twenties in good health and CMV-seronegative.

The chain couples TRBV6-5 to TRBJ2-7; 7 bases agree with TRBD1. CDR3 length equals 13 residues. Trimming took 5 bases from V and 4 from J; bases not matched to a gene: 5. In germline, CDR1 is MNHEY, CDR2 SVGAGI. The CDR3 spells CASSRQGDYEQYF. As DNA, the CDR3 is TGTGCCAGCAGTCGACAGGGTGATTACGAGCAGTACTTC.

The rearrangement joins TRBV5-1 to TRBJ2-7; D perhaps matches TRBD1 (6 bases). The CDR3 contains 14 residues. The V end lost 6 bases, the J end lost 2 bases, and 15 bases lay between the germline ends. In germline, CDR1 is SGHRS, CDR2 YFSETQ. CDR3 nucleotides: TGCGCCAGCAAAAGACAGGTTGGTACCTACGAGCAGTACTTC. Its protein product is CASKRQVGTYEQYF.

This chain uses TRBV6-5 with TRBJ2-2, with a weak D call TRBD1 (6 bases). The CDR3 runs to 14 residues. Trimming stripped 7 bases from V and 2 bases from J, with 11 bases between. Germline lookup yields CDR1 MNHEY and CDR2 SVGAGI. The CDR3 DNA reads as TGTGCCAGCAACAACAGGGCCAACACCGGGGAGCTGTTTTTT. Translation gives CASNNRANTGELFF.

This sequence joins TRBV6-5 and TRBJ1-4; D is ambiguous. Trimming removed 0 bases at V and 0 bases at J, with 8 bases between. This CDR3 is built from 16 residues. Germline CDR1 and CDR2: MNHEY and SVGAGI. The CDR3 loop reads CASSYSEPSTNEKLFF. In DNA form, the CDR3 reads TGTGCCAGCAGTTACTCGGAGCCGTCAACTAATGAAAAACTGTTTTTT.

The V gene is TRBV4-2, the J gene TRBJ2-1, with 9 bases identical to TRBD1. CDR3 length: 15 amino acids. Germline V lookup: CDR1 LGHNA, CDR2 YNFKEQ. With V trimmed by 10 bases and J by 6 bases, 13 bases remained unmatched. The CDR3 protein is CATRRDRETFNEQFF. CDR3 sequence (DNA): TGTGCCACCAGGAGGGACAGGGAAACTTTCAATGAGCAGTTCTTC.